Following are 10 T cell receptor beta chains from one sample sequenced in a study of blood T cell repertoires in COVID-19. Sequenced by immunoSEQ multiplex PCR; TCRdb stores in-frame clones only, minus some. The sample comprises roughly 150,000 clones, about four fifths of which are singletons, and approximately 2% rests with the top ten. Material: peripheral blood. These receptors were obtained from an elderly woman with acute or convalescent COVID-19.

J is TRBJ2-7 and V is TRBV10-1; D gene ambiguous. Trimming stripped 3 bases from V and 0 bases from J, with 3 bases between. The CDR3 sequence is 12 residues long. Germline assignment: CDR1 WNHNN and CDR2 SYGVQD (reference sequence). The chain's CDR3 is CASSEHSYEQYF. As DNA, the CDR3 is TGCGCCAGCAGTGAACACTCCTACGAGCAGTACTTC.

This rearrangement joins TRBV30 to TRBJ1-1, with D tentatively TRBD1 (5 bases). This CDR3 spans 13 amino acids. V was trimmed by 2 bases and J by 4 bases, leaving 11 bases between them. Germline values: CDR1 GTSNPN, CDR2 SVGIG (reference sequence). CDR3 sequence: CAWSFPGGTEAFF. Written as DNA, the CDR3 is TGTGCCTGGAGTTTTCCGGGGGGCACTGAAGCTTTCTTT.

This chain links TRBV19 with TRBJ2-3; D gene unclear. Germline loops: CDR1 LNHDA, CDR2 SQIVND (reference sequence). Trimming took 2 bases from V and 5 from J, leaving 5 bases between them. The CDR3 runs 12 residues. The CDR3 bases are TGTGCCAGTAGTATAAGTAGAGATACGCAGTATTTT. Translating gives CASSISRDTQYF.

The chain carries TRBV5-1 and TRBJ1-1, with 7 bases that match TRBD1. V shed 4 bases, J shed 10 bases, and the junction held 10 bases outside the gene matches. The CDR3 covers 13 residues. Per the germline V gene, CDR1 is SGHRS and CDR2 is YFSETQ. CDR3 loop: CASSMTGSHVAFF. In DNA, the CDR3 is TGCGCCAGCAGCATGACAGGGTCACACGTAGCTTTCTTT.

This chain uses TRBV6-2 or TRBV6-3 with TRBJ1-1; D is uncertain. The CDR3 covers 13 residues. V was shortened by 4 bases and J by 6 bases, with 12 bases between the two germline ends. The germline CDR1 and CDR2 sequences are MNHEY and SVGEGT. CDR3: CASSLTRAAEAFF. In DNA form, the CDR3 reads TGTGCCAGCAGTTTAACGAGGGCCGCTGAAGCTTTCTTT.

Ten or more counts support this clone. The gene calls are TRBV10-3 and TRBJ2-3; 9 nucleotides agree with TRBD1. The length of the CDR3 is 17 residues. The germline gives CDR1 ENHRY, CDR2 SYGVKD. Trimming cost V 6 bases and J 0 bases; bases outside gene matches: 10. The CDR3 sequence is CAISAREQGASTDTQYF. CDR3 coding DNA: TGTGCCATCAGCGCTAGAGAACAGGGGGCTAGCACAGATACGCAGTATTTT.

V is TRBV9 and J is TRBJ2-7, with TRBD2 identical over 16 bases. CDR3 size: 19 residues. CDR1 is SGDLS and CDR2 is YYNGEE in the germline V gene. Trimming cost V 0 bases and J 3 bases; bases outside gene matches: 9. The CDR3: CASSVVRGTSGREVYEQYF. CDR3 nucleotides: TGTGCCAGCAGCGTAGTCCGGGGGACTAGCGGGAGGGAGGTCTACGAGCAGTACTTC.

In its sample, this clone was seen a few times. The chain combines TRBV7-9 with TRBJ2-7; TRBD1 aligns across 10 bases. The CDR3 has 13 residues. CDR1 and CDR2 (germline): SEHNR, FQNEAQ (reference sequence). The J segment lost 6 bases and the V segment lost 4 bases, leaving 3 bases of the junction unmatched. CDR3 sequence: CASSSGQGREQYF. The CDR3 nucleotides read TGTGCCAGCAGCTCGGGACAGGGGCGCGAGCAGTACTTC.

The rearrangement uses TRBV5-1 and TRBJ1-3; 12 nucleotides line up with TRBD1. With 4 bases clipped from V and 1 base from J, the junction kept 9 bases outside the gene matches. Per germline, CDR1 SGHRS and CDR2 YFSETQ. The CDR3 is 18 residues long. CDR3 in DNA: TGCGCCAGCAGCCAGACGCTGGGACAGGGGGCTTCTGGAAACACCATATATTTT. This translates into CASSQTLGQGASGNTIYF.

V is TRBV27 and J is TRBJ2-7; D perhaps matches TRBD1 (6 bases). Germline V lookup: CDR1 MNHEY, CDR2 SMNVEV (reference sequence). With 6 bases removed from V and 1 base from J, the gap between germline ends came to 22 bases. The CDR3 length is 17 residues. The CDR3 DNA sequence: TGTGCCAGCAGCCCCCGTAACAGGGCAATGGGGTCCTACGAGCAGTACTTC. It encodes CASSPRNRAMGSYEQYF.